This T cell receptor beta chain stems from a study of monozygotic twins with cystic fibrosis (dated by TCRdb to the early 2020s). In the study overall: Barcoded libraries were prepared from about 3 micrograms of fragmented DNA with approximately 16 PCR cycles. To gauge how much genetics shapes V and J gene usage, the researchers compared TCR beta repertoires both within and across 16 monozygotic twin pairs who have cystic fibrosis. The cohort included ten female and six male twin pairs, mostly children and adolescents, aged roughly 2.0 to 40 years with a median of about 8.2 years. Twins were ranked among around 1,000 cohort participants for weight-for-height and FEVPerc (FEV1 disease centile) at the day of blood sampling. Data for three of the twin pairs had previously been reported in another context.

The twin pairs came from the European Cystic Fibrosis Twin and Sibling Study Cohort, a cohort that recruited patients from roughly 160 CF clinics across 14 European countries. Zygosity and CFTR genotype were verified in-house, and zygosity was tested by multiplex PCR of nine short tandem repeat loci. Peripheral blood was sampled from each twin, with clinical parameters recorded on the day of blood sampling. Phenol/chloroform extraction was used to isolate genomic DNA from peripheral blood cells, and the DNA was then kept in TE buffer at 4 degrees C. Paper-wide results and their limitations: Simpson clonality was generally low (median around 0.01), which suggests a naive-dominated repertoire, and clonality was higher in the most severely affected patients. The cohort was small, and the number of shared CDR3s showed no association with age, concordance or disease severity. Monozygotic CF twin pairs shared significantly more nucleotide-identical clonotypes within each pair than unrelated CF individuals shared with one another (P = 0.000026, Mann-Whitney). In 13 of 16 pairs, V gene usage most closely resembled the co-twin's, and the same held for J usage in 8 of 16 pairs, a pattern suggesting genetic constraints.

Taken from the germline V gene, the CDR1 and CDR2 loops are MNHEY and SVGAGI. The CDR3 numbers 15 residues from cysteine through phenylalanine. The kept DNA is CDR3 alone, 45 bases in frame from the first base. After removal of 6 bases from V and 6 bases from J, the junction retains 9 bases not matched to a gene. Following the manufacturer's instructions, TCR beta CDR3 regions were amplified by multiplex PCR with the immunoSEQ immune profiling system. Sequencing was performed on an Illumina NextSeq system. As for the original processing: Sequence data were processed on the immunoSEQ Analyzer platform, and clonality was computed as the square root of Simpson's index of productive rearrangements. Similarity in V and J usage was quantified by Jensen-Shannon distance, and CDR3 generation probabilities were calculated with OLGA. The researchers looked up shared CDR3 sequences in the immuneACCESS database (August 2020) and in VDJdb (December 2020). TCRdb provides this immuneACCESS table in a form limited to in-frame rearrangements. Some clones are lacking; in checked studies, under half of them reflect an unresolved V gene, and why the rest are absent is not known. V and J calls and clone size are copied from that table; D and trimming were computed from the DNA. The sample table shows approximately 23,000 clones, and 80% to 90% are seen once. Jointly, the top ten make up approximately 1.3% of the sample.

Turning to this clone: No cognate antigen has been identified for it. There are no base qualities to consult, and no much larger clone falls within one base.

The source of this sequence is a young woman with cystic fibrosis. The chain couples TRBV6-5 to TRBJ2-3; the central 10 bases match TRBD2. The sequenced material came from blood. CDR3 region: CASSLAGALMDTQYF. At the DNA level, the sequence is TGTGCCAGCAGCCTAGCGGGGGCCCTGATGGATACGCAGTATTTT.